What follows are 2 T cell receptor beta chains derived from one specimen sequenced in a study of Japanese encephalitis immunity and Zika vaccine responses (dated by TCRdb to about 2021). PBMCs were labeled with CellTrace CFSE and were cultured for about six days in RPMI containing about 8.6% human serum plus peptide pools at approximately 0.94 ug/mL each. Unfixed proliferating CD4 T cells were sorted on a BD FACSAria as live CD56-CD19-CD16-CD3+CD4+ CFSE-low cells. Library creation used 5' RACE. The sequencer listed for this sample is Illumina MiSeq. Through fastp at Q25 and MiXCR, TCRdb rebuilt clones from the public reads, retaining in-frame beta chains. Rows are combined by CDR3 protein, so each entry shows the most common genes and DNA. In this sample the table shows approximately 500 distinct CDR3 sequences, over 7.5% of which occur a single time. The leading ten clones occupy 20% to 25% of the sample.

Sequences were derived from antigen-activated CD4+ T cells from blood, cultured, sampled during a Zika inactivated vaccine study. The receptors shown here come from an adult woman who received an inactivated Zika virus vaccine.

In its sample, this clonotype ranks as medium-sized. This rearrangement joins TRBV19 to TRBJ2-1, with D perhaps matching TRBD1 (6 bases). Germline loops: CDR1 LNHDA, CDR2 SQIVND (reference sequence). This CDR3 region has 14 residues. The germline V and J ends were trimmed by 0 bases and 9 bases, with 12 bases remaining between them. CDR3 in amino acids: CASSIDTGYPEQFF. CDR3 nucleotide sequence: TGTGCCAGTAGTATAGATACAGGGTACCCTGAGCAGTTCTTC.

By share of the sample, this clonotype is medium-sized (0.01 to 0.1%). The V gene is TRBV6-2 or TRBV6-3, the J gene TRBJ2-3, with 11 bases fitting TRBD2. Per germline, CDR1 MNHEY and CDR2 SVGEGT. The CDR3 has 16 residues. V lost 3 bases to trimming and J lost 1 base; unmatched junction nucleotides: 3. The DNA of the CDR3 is TGTGCCAGCAGTTATAATAGCGGGGGGGGCACAGATACGCAGTATTTT. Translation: CASSYNSGGGTDTQYF.